The 13 T cell receptor beta chains below all came from one sample that was sequenced in a study of shared clonotypes between healthy human individuals. TCRdb's table, derived via immunoSEQ multiplex PCR, lists solely in-frame clones and lacks some. The data contain approximately 480,000 clones, roughly 79% of them singletons. Material: PBMCs. These receptors were obtained from a woman between 40 and 50 years old in good health. Some clones in this sample may be carry-over from other donors' samples.

This chain connects TRBV5-1 to TRBJ1-3, with a possible D match to TRBD1 (6 bases). Looked up from germline, CDR1 is SGHRS and CDR2 is YFSETQ. Trimming removed 7 bases from V and 1 base from J, with 15 bases in between. CDR3 length: 15 residues. CDR3 loop: CASAQGPGSGNTIYF. The CDR3 DNA reads as TGCGCCAGCGCACAGGGCCCGGGGTCTGGAAACACCATATATTTT.

The V and J genes are TRBV28 and TRBJ2-7; possibly TRBD1 for D (5 bases). The germline CDR1 and CDR2 sequences are MDHEN and SYDVKM. Trimming left V 5 bases short and J 2 bases short, with 16 bases between. The CDR3 length is 15 residues. The DNA of the CDR3 is TGTGCCAGCAGTCCTACAAGGGGCAAGACCTACGAGCAGTACTTC. As protein: CASSPTRGKTYEQYF.

The rearrangement joins TRBV5-6 to TRBJ2-7; maybe TRBD2 (5 bases). The CDR3 has 13 amino acids. The V end was cut by 3 bases, the J end by 5 bases, with 12 bases between. CDR1 and CDR2 from the germline V gene are SGHDT and YYEEEE. The CDR3 here is CASSSRGYHEQYF. The CDR3 DNA reads TGTGCCAGCAGCTCCCGGGGTTACCACGAGCAGTACTTC.

This sequence joins TRBV5-5 and TRBJ1-4; D uncertain. The CDR3 has 15 residues. V shed 0 bases and J shed 0 bases, with 6 bases lying between them. Germline values: CDR1 SGHKS, CDR2 YYEKEE (reference sequence). The CDR3 protein is CASSLAPATNEKLFF. The CDR3 region has the DNA TGTGCCAGCAGCTTGGCCCCGGCAACTAATGAAAAACTGTTTTTT.

The genes are TRBV18 and TRBJ2-7, with D perhaps TRBD2 (6 bases). This CDR3 has 13 residues. The germline V gene encodes CDR1 KGHSH and CDR2 LQKENI. Trimming pared 5 bases from V and 6 bases from J, leaving 14 bases between. CDR3 amino acids: CASSGDFSSEQYF. The DNA for the CDR3 is TGTGCCAGCTCAGGGGACTTCAGTAGCGAGCAGTACTTC.

This clone was picked up a small number of times. The CDR3 region is CASSAYTSGAADTQYF. CDR3 in DNA: TGTGCCAGCAGCGCGTATACTAGCGGAGCGGCAGATACGCAGTATTTT. The rearrangement links TRBV5-4 to TRBJ2-3; 8 positions agree with TRBD2. Looked up from germline, CDR1 is SGHNT and CDR2 is YYREEE (reference sequence). The CDR3 totals 16 residues. V lost 4 bases and J lost 4; bases outside the gene matches: 11. Full variable domain (remainder filled in from reference TRBV5-4 and TRBJ2-3): ETGVTQSPTHLIKTRGQQVTLRCSSQSGHNTVSWYQQALGQGPQFIFQYYREEENGRGNFPPRFSGLQFPNYSSELNVNALELDDSALYLCASSAYTSGAADTQYFGPGTRLTVL.

V is TRBV27 and J is TRBJ2-1; D is ambiguous. Trimming removed 5 bases at V and 8 bases at J, with 10 bases between. The germline V gene has CDR1 MNHEY and CDR2 SMNVEV (reference sequence). The CDR3 extends over 12 amino acids. This CDR3 reads CASSLPHHEQFF. The DNA of the CDR3 is TGTGCCAGCAGTCTCCCCCACCATGAGCAGTTCTTC.

This clone came up a few times. The rearrangement joins TRBV11-2 to TRBJ2-7; D gene unclear. Trimming stripped 4 bases from V and 1 base from J, with 11 bases between. The CDR3 has 14 residues. CDR1 and CDR2 from the germline V gene are SGHAT and FQNNGV. The CDR3 DNA reads as TGTGCCAGCAGCTCACATACAGAATCCTACGAGCAGTACTTC. Translated: CASSSHTESYEQYF.

The chain links TRBV5-4 to TRBJ2-5; 7 nucleotides line up with TRBD1. The germline gives CDR1 SGHNT, CDR2 YYREEE (reference sequence). V was clipped by 4 bases and J by 1 base; unmatched bases: 7. The CDR3 contains 15 residues. The CDR3: CASSTGTASQETQYF. CDR3 bases: TGTGCCAGCAGCACCGGGACAGCCTCCCAAGAGACCCAGTACTTC.

The chain has TRBV11-2 and TRBJ2-5; no clear D. The CDR3 sequence is 12 residues long. Deletions cut 1 base from V and 5 bases from J, with 5 bases between. The germline CDR1 and CDR2 sequences are SGHAT and FQNNGV. CDR3 residues: CASSLVAETQYF. The CDR3 DNA is TGTGCCAGCAGCTTAGTGGCGGAGACCCAGTACTTC.

This chain joins TRBV28 and TRBJ1-4; the match to TRBD1 covers 7 bases. V trimming: 4 bases; J trimming: 9 bases; junction bases outside the gene matches: 5. Per germline, CDR1 MDHEN and CDR2 SYDVKM. CDR3 size: 13 residues. CDR3 sequence: CASSWSTGQKLFF. Here the CDR3 DNA reads TGTGCCAGCAGTTGGTCGACAGGGCAAAAACTGTTTTTT. The variable domain in full, completed from reference TRBV28 and TRBJ1-4, reads DVKVTQSSRYLVKRTGEKVFLECVQDMDHENMFWYRQDPGLGLRLIYFSYDVKMKEKGDIPEGYSVSREKKERFSLILESASTNQTSMYLCASSWSTGQKLFFGSGTQLSVL.

As DNA, the CDR3 is TGTGCCAGCAGCCCCGGGGGCGCTGGCTACACCTTC. It yields the protein CASSPGGAGYTF. The chain recombines TRBV2 with TRBJ1-2; D possibly corresponds to TRBD1 (6 bases). Trimming left V 6 bases short and J 7 bases short, with 12 bases between. This CDR3 contains 12 residues. The germline CDR1 and CDR2 sequences are SNHLY and FYNNEI.

As concerns this clone: An end of the junction does not agree with germline; a read error may underlie this. The V gene is TRBV6-5, the J gene TRBJ2-7, with 9 bases aligning to TRBD1. The CDR3 consists of 15 residues. CDR1 and CDR2 (germline): MNHEY, SVGAGI. This CDR3 is CASSRPGTGSYGQYF. The CDR3 DNA reads as TGTGCCAGCAGCCGCCCAGGGACAGGGTCCTACGGGCAGTACTTC.